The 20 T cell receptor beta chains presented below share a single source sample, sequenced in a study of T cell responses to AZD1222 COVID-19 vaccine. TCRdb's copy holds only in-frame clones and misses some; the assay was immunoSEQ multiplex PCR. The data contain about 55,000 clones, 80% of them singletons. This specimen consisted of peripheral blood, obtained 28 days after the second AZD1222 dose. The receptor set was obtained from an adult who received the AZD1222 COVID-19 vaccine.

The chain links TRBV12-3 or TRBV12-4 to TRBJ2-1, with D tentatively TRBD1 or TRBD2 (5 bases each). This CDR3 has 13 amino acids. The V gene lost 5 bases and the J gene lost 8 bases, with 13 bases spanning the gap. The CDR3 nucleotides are TGTGCCAGCAGTCTCGGGACCGGCCATGAGCAGTTCTTC. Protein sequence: CASSLGTGHEQFF.

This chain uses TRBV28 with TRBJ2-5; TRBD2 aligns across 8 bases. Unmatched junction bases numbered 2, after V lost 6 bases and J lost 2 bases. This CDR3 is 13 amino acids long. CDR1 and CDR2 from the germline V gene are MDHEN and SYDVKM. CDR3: CASSAGGQETQYF. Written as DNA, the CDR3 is TGTGCCAGCAGCGCGGGGGGTCAAGAGACCCAGTACTTC.

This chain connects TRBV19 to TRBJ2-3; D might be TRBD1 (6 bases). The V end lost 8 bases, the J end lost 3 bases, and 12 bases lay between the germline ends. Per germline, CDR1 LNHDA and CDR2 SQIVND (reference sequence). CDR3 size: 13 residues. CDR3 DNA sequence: TGTGCCAGTCAAGAGACAGGTACAGATACGCAGTATTTT. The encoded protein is CASQETGTDTQYF.

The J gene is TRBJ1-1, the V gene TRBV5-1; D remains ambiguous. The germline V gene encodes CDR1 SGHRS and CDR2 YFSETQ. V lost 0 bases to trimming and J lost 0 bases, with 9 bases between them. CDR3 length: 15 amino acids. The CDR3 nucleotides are TGCGCCAGCAGCTTGGGGGCCTCCATGAACACTGAAGCTTTCTTT. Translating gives CASSLGASMNTEAFF. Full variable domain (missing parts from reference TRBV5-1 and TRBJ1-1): KAGVTQTPRYLIKTRGQQVTLSCSPISGHRSVSWYQQTPGQGLQFLFEYFSETQRNKGNFPGRFSGRQFSNSRSEMNVSTLELGDSALYLCASSLGASMNTEAFFGQGTRLTVV.

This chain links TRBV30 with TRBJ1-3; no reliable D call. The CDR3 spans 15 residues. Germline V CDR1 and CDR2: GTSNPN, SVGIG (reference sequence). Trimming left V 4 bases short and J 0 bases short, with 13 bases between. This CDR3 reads CAWNLGRSSGNTIYF. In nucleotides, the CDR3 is TGTGCCTGGAATCTCGGCAGGAGCTCTGGAAACACCATATATTTT.

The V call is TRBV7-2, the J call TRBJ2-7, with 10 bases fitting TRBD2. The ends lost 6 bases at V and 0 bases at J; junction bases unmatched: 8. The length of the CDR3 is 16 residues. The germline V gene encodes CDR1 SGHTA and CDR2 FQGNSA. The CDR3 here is CASRSPLAGVSYEQYF. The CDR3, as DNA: TGTGCCAGCAGATCTCCGCTAGCGGGGGTCTCCTACGAGCAGTACTTC.

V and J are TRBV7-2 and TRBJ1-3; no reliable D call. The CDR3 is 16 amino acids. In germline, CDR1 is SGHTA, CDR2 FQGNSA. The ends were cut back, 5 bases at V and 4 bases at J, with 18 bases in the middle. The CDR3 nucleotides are TGTGCCAGCAGCCCCGGAGGCATGTGGCAGGGAAACACCATATATTTT. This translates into CASSPGGMWQGNTIYF.

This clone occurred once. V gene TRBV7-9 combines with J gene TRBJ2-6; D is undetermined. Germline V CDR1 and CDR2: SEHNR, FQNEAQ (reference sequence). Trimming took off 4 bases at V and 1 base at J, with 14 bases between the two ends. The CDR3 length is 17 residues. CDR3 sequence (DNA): TGTGCCAGCAGCTCCCGGGCCCACAGATCTGGGGCCAACGTCCTGACTTTC. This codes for CASSSRAHRSGANVLTF.

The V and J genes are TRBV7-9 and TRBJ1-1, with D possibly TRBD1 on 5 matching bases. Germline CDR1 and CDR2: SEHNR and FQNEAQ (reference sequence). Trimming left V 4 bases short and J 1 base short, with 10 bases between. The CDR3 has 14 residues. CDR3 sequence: CASSSITGNTEAFF. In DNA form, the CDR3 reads TGTGCCAGCAGCTCGATTACAGGGAACACTGAAGCTTTCTTT. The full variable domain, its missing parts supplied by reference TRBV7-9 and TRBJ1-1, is DTGVSQNPRHKITKRGQNVTFRCDPISEHNRLYWYRQTLGQGPEFLTYFQNEAQLEKSRLLSDRFSAERPKGSFSTLEIQRTEQGDSAMYLCASSSITGNTEAFFGQGTRLTVV.

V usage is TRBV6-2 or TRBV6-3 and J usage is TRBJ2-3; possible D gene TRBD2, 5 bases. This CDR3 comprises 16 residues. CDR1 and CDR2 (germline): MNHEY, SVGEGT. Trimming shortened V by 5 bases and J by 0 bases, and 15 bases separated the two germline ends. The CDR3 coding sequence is TGTGCCAGCAGTCAAACTAGTGCGCCTAGCACAGATACGCAGTATTTT. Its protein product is CASSQTSAPSTDTQYF.

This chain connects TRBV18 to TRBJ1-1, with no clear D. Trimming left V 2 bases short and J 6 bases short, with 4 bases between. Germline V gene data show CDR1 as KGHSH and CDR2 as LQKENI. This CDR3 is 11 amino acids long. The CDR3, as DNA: TGTGCCAGCTCACCAGTTTCTGAAGCTTTCTTT. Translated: CASSPVSEAFF.

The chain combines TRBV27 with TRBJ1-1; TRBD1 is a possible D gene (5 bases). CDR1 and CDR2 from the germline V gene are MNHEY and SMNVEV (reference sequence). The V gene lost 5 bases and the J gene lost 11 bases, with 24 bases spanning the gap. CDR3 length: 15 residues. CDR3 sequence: CASSPLGRKNLWAFF. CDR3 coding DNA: TGTGCCAGCAGTCCGCTGGGACGGAAGAACTTGTGGGCTTTCTTT.

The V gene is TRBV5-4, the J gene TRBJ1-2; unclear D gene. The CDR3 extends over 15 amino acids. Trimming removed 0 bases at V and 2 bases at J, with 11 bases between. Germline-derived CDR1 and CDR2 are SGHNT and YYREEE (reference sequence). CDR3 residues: CASSLGFGGNYGYTF. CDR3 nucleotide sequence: TGTGCCAGCAGCTTGGGGTTCGGAGGGAACTATGGCTACACCTTC. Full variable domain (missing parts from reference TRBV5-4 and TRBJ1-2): ETGVTQSPTHLIKTRGQQVTLRCSSQSGHNTVSWYQQALGQGPQFIFQYYREEENGRGNFPPRFSGLQFPNYSSELNVNALELDDSALYLCASSLGFGGNYGYTFGSGTRLTVV.

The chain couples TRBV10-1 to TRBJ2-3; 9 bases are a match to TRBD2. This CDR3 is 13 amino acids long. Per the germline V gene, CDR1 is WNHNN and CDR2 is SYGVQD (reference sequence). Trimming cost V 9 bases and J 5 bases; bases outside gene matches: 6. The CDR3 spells CASSPSGKDTQYF. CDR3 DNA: TGCGCCAGTTCGCCTAGCGGGAAAGATACGCAGTATTTT.

CDR3 DNA: TGTGCCAGCAGCCAAGGGACTGGCGGGGGGGCCTGGAACACCGGGGAGCTGTTTTTT. It yields the protein CASSQGTGGGAWNTGELFF. The chain recombines TRBV3-1 (or the pseudogene TRBV3-2) with TRBJ2-2; 9 bases agree with TRBD2. Germline lookup yields CDR1 LGHDT and CDR2 YNNKEL (reference sequence). The CDR3 covers 19 residues. The V segment lost 1 base and the J segment 1 base; nucleotides outside the gene matches: 10.

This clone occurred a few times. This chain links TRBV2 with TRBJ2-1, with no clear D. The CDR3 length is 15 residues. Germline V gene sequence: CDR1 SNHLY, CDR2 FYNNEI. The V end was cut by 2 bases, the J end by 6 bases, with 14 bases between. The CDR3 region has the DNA TGTGCCAGCAGTGAATTCAGTGCTAATCGCAATGAGCAGTTCTTC. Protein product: CASSEFSANRNEQFF. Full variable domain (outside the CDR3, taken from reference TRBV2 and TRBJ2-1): EPEVTQTPSHQVTQMGQEVILRCVPISNHLYFYWYRQILGQKVEFLVSFYNNEISEKSEIFDDQFSVERPDGSNFTLKIRSTKLEDSAMYFCASSEFSANRNEQFFGPGTRLTVL.

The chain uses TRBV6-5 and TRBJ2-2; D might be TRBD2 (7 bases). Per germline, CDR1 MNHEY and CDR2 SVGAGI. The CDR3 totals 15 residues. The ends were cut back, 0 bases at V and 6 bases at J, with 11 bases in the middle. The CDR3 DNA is TGTGCCAGCAGTTACTCAGGGGGAGGGTCCGGGGAGCTGTTTTTT. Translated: CASSYSGGGSGELFF.

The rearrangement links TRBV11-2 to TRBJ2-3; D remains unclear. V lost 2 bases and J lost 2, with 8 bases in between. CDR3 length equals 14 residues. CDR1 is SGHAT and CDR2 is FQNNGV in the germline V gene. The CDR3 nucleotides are TGTGCCAGCAGCTTACTGGCGGTCACAGATACGCAGTATTTT. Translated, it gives CASSLLAVTDTQYF.

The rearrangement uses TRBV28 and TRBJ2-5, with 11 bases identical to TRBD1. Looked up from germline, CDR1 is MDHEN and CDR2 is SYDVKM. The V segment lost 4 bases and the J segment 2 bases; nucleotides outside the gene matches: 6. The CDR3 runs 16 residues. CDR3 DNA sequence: TGTGCCAGCAGTTCCTTGGACAGGGGGCGGCAAGAGACCCAGTACTTC. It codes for CASSSLDRGRQETQYF.

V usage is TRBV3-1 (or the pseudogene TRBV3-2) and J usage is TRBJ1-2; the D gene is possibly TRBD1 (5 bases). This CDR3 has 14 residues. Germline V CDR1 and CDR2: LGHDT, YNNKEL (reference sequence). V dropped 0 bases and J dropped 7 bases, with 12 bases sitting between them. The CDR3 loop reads CASSQDWGPFGYTF. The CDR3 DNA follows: TGTGCCAGCAGCCAAGATTGGGGACCCTTTGGCTACACCTTC.